This T cell receptor beta chain stems from a study of blood T cell repertoires in COVID-19. TCRdb keeps only in-frame clones here, not all; method: immunoSEQ multiplex PCR. The sample holds approximately 230,000 clones, 88% seen once. The length of the CDR3 is 15 residues. Unmatched junction bases numbered 6, after V lost 5 bases and J lost 2 bases. Looked up from germline, CDR1 is SGHVS and CDR2 is FQNEAQ. The sample taken for sequencing was peripheral blood. The source of this sequence is a woman aged 40 to 50 who had recovered from COVID-19. The genes are TRBV7-8 and TRBJ2-3, with 8 bases aligning to TRBD2. The CDR3 DNA reads TGTGCCAGCAGCGAGACACTAGCGGTCACAGATACGCAGTATTTT. Translation gives CASSETLAVTDTQYF.